The source of this T cell receptor (beta chain) is a study of blood T cell repertoires in COVID-19. Study information: Nucleic acid was either cDNA or gDNA, and it came from T cells, B-cell-depleted T cells, or PBMCs.

As originally analysed: Amplifying reference gene primers gave estimates of nucleated cell counts. Assay used: immunoSEQ multiplex PCR; TCRdb lists only in-frame clones, some missing. That table gives V, J and clone size, and the DNA gave D and trimming. The table has some 40,000 clones, around 84% seen once. In germline, CDR1 is SNHLY, CDR2 FYNNEI. The CDR3 covers 14 residues. Trimming removed 7 bases from V and 9 bases from J; junction bases left unmatched: 11. The chain links TRBV2 to TRBJ1-5; 8 bases map to TRBD1. The sequenced sample was peripheral blood. The source is a man between 45 and 60 years old with active or convalescent COVID-19. CDR3 sequence reads: CASNSEGGTGPQHF. In DNA form, the CDR3 reads TGTGCCAGCAATTCAGAGGGCGGGACAGGGCCCCAGCATTTT.